Following are 27 T cell receptor beta chains from one sample sequenced in a study of OX40 agonist ivuxolimab in advanced cancers. Using immunoSEQ multiplex PCR, the repertoire was profiled, and TCRdb retains in-frame clones only, with some absent. This sample has some 75,000 clones; over 75% occur once, and the top ten carry around 2.9%. The sample consisted of CD4+ or CD8+ T cells sorted from blood, taken in a trial of the OX40 agonist ivuxolimab. The receptors were sampled from an adult with an advanced solid tumor such as melanoma, head and neck, liver or kidney cancer.

V and J are TRBV18 and TRBJ2-3; D tentatively fits TRBD1 or TRBD2 (6 bases each). The CDR3 consists of 14 residues. CDR1 and CDR2 (germline): KGHSH, LQKENI. V was pared by 4 bases and J by 6 bases, with 14 bases between. CDR3 coding DNA: TGTGCCAGCTCACTCGGGGGCGGGACGGATACGCAGTATTTT. The encoded protein is CASSLGGGTDTQYF.

J is TRBJ1-1 and V is TRBV6-5; TRBD1 matches 7 bases. This CDR3 comprises 14 residues. The germline CDR1 and CDR2 sequences are MNHEY and SVGAGI. The J segment lost 1 base and the V segment lost 6 bases, leaving 5 bases of the junction unmatched. The CDR3 DNA reads as TGTGCCAGCAGCTTCAGACAGGGGAACACTGAAGCTTTCTTT. The encoded protein is CASSFRQGNTEAFF.

The chain employs TRBV7-2 and TRBJ1-2; D may be TRBD1 (5 bases). The CDR3 is 15 amino acids. V was clipped by 1 base and J by 0 bases, with 9 bases between them. CDR1 SGHTA and CDR2 FQGNSA come from the germline V gene. CDR3 coding DNA: TGTGCCAGCAGCTTAGGGCAAGGGGCTAACTATGGCTACACCTTC. It yields the protein CASSLGQGANYGYTF.

This clone was seen a few times. The rearrangement uses TRBV11-2 and TRBJ1-2; 7 bases are shared with TRBD1. CDR1 and CDR2 from the germline V gene are SGHAT and FQNNGV. Trimming removed 5 bases from V and 3 bases from J; junction bases left unmatched: 12. This CDR3 spans 16 amino acids. The CDR3 DNA reads TGTGCCAGCAGCAAGACGGACAGGCCCATGCACTATGGCTACACCTTC. Amino acid sequence: CASSKTDRPMHYGYTF.

In this sample, this clone turned up once. CDR3 residues: CASSLNRELHGYTF. As DNA, the CDR3 is TGTGCCAGCAGCTTAAACAGAGAATTGCATGGCTACACCTTC. The V gene is TRBV7-3, the J gene TRBJ1-2, with D uncertain. V was pared by 1 base and J by 6 bases, with 12 bases between. Germline CDR1 reads SGHTA; CDR2 reads FQGTGA. The CDR3 spans 14 residues.

The chain recombines TRBV20-1 with TRBJ1-1; D is unresolved. Germline CDR1 reads DFQATT; CDR2 reads SNEGSKA (reference sequence). The V end was cut by 4 bases, the J end by 7 bases, with 10 bases between. The CDR3 length is 11 residues. As DNA, the CDR3 is TGCAGTGCTAAAATCAGTGATGAAGCTTTCTTT. Translating it yields CSAKISDEAFF.

DNA of the CDR3: TGTGCCAGCAGCTTAGAGTTATGGGGTTTGGGGTACGAGCAGTACTTC. Amino acid sequence: CASSLELWGLGYEQYF. This chain joins TRBV11-3 and TRBJ2-7; D is undetermined. V gave up 0 bases and J gave up 4 bases, with 16 bases separating them. Germline values: CDR1 SGHNT, CDR2 YENEEA. The CDR3 has 16 amino acids.

This clone was recorded only once. The rearrangement links TRBV7-3 to TRBJ2-1; 7 positions match TRBD2. The V gene's germline CDR1 is SGHTA and CDR2 FQGTGA. After removal of 5 bases from V and 5 bases from J, the junction contained 12 bases not matched to a gene. This CDR3 contains 16 residues. The CDR3 protein is CASSRRETALDNEQFF. The CDR3 nucleotides read TGTGCCAGCAGCCGGCGGGAGACCGCGTTGGACAATGAGCAGTTCTTC.

V is TRBV25-1 and J is TRBJ2-3; 9 bases line up with TRBD2. Germline CDR1 and CDR2: MGHDK and SYGVNS. The CDR3 runs to 16 residues. V dropped 3 bases and J dropped 6; count of bases not matched to a gene: 10. The CDR3 DNA is TGTGCCAGCAGTGACCCAGTAGCGGGAGCGGATGATACGCAGTATTTT. Protein product: CASSDPVAGADDTQYF.

This clone was detected once. V is TRBV6-5 and J is TRBJ2-3; no clear D gene. Trimming shortened V by 2 bases and J by 3 bases, and 6 bases separated the two germline ends. The CDR3 is 13 amino acids. Germline-derived CDR1 and CDR2 are MNHEY and SVGAGI. CDR3 residues: CASSYGRTDTQYF. Written as DNA, the CDR3 is TGTGCCAGCAGTTACGGTAGGACAGATACGCAGTATTTT.

This clone was seen more than once but under ten times. The chain uses TRBV5-1 and TRBJ1-3; D is possibly TRBD1 (5 bases). The CDR3 is 16 amino acids. V lost 4 bases to trimming and J lost 2 bases, with 16 bases between them. Germline loops: CDR1 SGHRS, CDR2 YFSETQ. CDR3 nucleotides: TGCGCCAGCAGCCCGCGGGGCAGCGGGGCTGGAAACACCATATATTTT. This translates into CASSPRGSGAGNTIYF.

The rearrangement uses TRBV19 and TRBJ1-1; no reliable D call. Trimming removed 4 bases at V and 2 bases at J, with 17 bases between. CDR1 and CDR2 from the germline V gene are LNHDA and SQIVND (reference sequence). This CDR3 region has 16 residues. The CDR3 loop reads CASSTGARGVNTEAFF. CDR3 in DNA: TGTGCCAGTAGTACAGGTGCACGGGGAGTTAACACTGAAGCTTTCTTT.

The rearrangement links TRBV7-2 to TRBJ2-3, with 7 bases lining up with TRBD1. Trimming at V came to 3 bases and at J to 2 bases, leaving 5 bases not matched to a gene. CDR3 length: 15 residues. Per the germline V gene, CDR1 is SGHTA and CDR2 is FQGNSA. The CDR3 spells CASSLTGQTTDTQYF. As DNA, the CDR3 is TGTGCCAGCAGCTTGACGGGACAGACCACAGATACGCAGTATTTT. Full variable domain (rest looked up from reference TRBV7-2 and TRBJ2-3): GAGVSQSPSNKVTEKGKDVELRCDPISGHTALYWYRQSLGQGLEFLIYFQGNSAPDKSGLPSDRFSAERTGGSVSTLTIQRTQQEDSAVYLCASSLTGQTTDTQYFGPGTRLTVL.

The chain couples TRBV7-8 to TRBJ1-1, with 7 positions matching TRBD1. The V gene end was trimmed by 3 bases and the J gene end by 10 bases; junction bases not matched to a gene: 8. The CDR3 consists of 13 residues. In germline, CDR1 is SGHVS, CDR2 FQNEAQ. The CDR3 is CASSFGRGWGAFF. The CDR3 DNA follows: TGTGCCAGCAGCTTCGGCAGGGGGTGGGGAGCTTTCTTT.

The chain recombines TRBV6-5 with TRBJ1-1, with D perhaps matching TRBD1 (6 bases). The CDR3 spans 14 residues. V was shortened by 6 bases and J by 0 bases, with 11 bases between the two germline ends. Germline loops: CDR1 MNHEY, CDR2 SVGAGI. The CDR3 protein is CASSRDILNTEAFF. The CDR3 DNA sequence: TGTGCCAGCAGCCGGGACATCCTGAACACTGAAGCTTTCTTT.

This clone was seen a handful of times. CDR3 sequence: CASAPGVITGELFF. CDR3 DNA sequence: TGTGCCAGTGCTCCTGGTGTCATAACCGGGGAGCTGTTTTTT. The chain has TRBV19 and TRBJ2-2; no reliable D call. The germline gives CDR1 LNHDA, CDR2 SQIVND (reference sequence). Trimming removed 8 bases at V and 5 bases at J, with 15 bases between. CDR3 length: 14 residues.

This clone showed up just once. The chain combines TRBV5-4 with TRBJ1-6; TRBD1 matches at 8 bases. CDR3 size: 17 residues. In germline, CDR1 is SGHNT, CDR2 YYREEE (reference sequence). The J segment lost 14 bases and the V segment lost 4 bases, leaving 20 bases of the junction unmatched. The CDR3 spells CASSPRGGGQGVQTLHF. CDR3 coding DNA: TGTGCCAGCAGCCCGAGAGGGGGTGGACAGGGTGTTCAGACCCTCCACTTT.

The chain is built from TRBV6-1 and TRBJ2-3, with TRBD1 matching over 7 bases. Trimming cost V 6 bases and J 0 bases; bases outside gene matches: 6. From germline, CDR1 is MNHNS and CDR2 SASEGT. The CDR3 is 15 amino acids. The CDR3 DNA reads TGTGCCAGCAGCCCAGAGGGGGCTAGCACAGATACGCAGTATTTT. Protein sequence: CASSPEGASTDTQYF.

The chain couples TRBV14 to TRBJ1-1, with D hard to call. V lost 4 bases and J lost 4, with 10 bases in between. The CDR3 runs 13 residues. Germline V gives CDR1 SGHDN, CDR2 FVKESK. CDR3 sequence: CASSRILGTEAFF. The CDR3 DNA is TGTGCCAGCAGCCGTATACTCGGCACTGAAGCTTTCTTT.

This clone came up once. This sequence joins TRBV29-1 and TRBJ2-7, with 14 nucleotides matching TRBD2. After removal of 7 bases from V and 7 bases from J, the junction contained 12 bases not matched to a gene. The germline CDR1 and CDR2 sequences are SQVTM and ANQGSEA. The CDR3 loop spans 15 amino acids. The CDR3 DNA reads as TGCAGCGCAGGGTCCGGGACTAGCGGGAGATCTGAGCAGTACTTC. This sequence encodes CSAGSGTSGRSEQYF.

The chain combines TRBV4-1 with TRBJ1-2, with D uncertain. CDR1 and CDR2 from the germline V gene are MGHRA and YSYEKL. The CDR3 sequence is 13 residues long. Trimming shortened V by 4 bases and J by 4 bases, and 10 bases separated the two germline ends. The CDR3 bases are TGCGCCAGCAGCCCAGTAGAGTTCTATGGCTACACCTTC. Amino acids: CASSPVEFYGYTF.

Note on this clone: Different DNA sequences within this sample yield the same CDR3. The V call is TRBV11-3, the J call TRBJ2-2; D possibly uses TRBD1 or TRBD2 (5 bases each). Trimming left V 1 base short and J 5 bases short, with 5 bases between. The CDR3 extends over 13 amino acids. Germline CDR1 reads SGHNT; CDR2 reads YENEEA. CDR3 protein: CASSLGGTGELFF. The CDR3 DNA sequence: TGTGCCAGCAGCTTAGGGGGGACCGGGGAGCTGTTTTTT.

V and J are TRBV19 and TRBJ2-1; D might be TRBD2 (7 bases). V lost 0 bases and J lost 10, with 25 bases in between. Germline CDR1 reads LNHDA; CDR2 reads SQIVND (reference sequence). CDR3 length: 18 amino acids. CDR3 amino acids: CASSIESRGKGLQGEQFF. CDR3 nucleotides: TGTGCCAGTAGTATAGAATCTCGGGGAAAGGGACTACAGGGCGAGCAGTTCTTC. Based on the CDR3 plus reference TRBV19 and TRBJ2-1, the full variable domain is DGGITQSPKYLFRKEGQNVTLSCEQNLNHDAMYWYRQDPGQGLRLIYYSQIVNDFQKGDIAEGYSVSREKKESFPLTVTSAQKNPTAFYLCASSIESRGKGLQGEQFFGPGTRLTVL.

The chain joins TRBV5-4 to TRBJ2-5; D is perhaps TRBD1 (7 bases). Germline CDR1 SGHNT, CDR2 YYREEE (reference sequence). The ends were cut back, 3 bases at V and 0 bases at J, with 15 bases in the middle. The CDR3 totals 16 residues. As DNA, the CDR3 is TGTGCCAGCAGCTCAGGGGGACTGGTAAACCAAGAGACCCAGTACTTC. Encoded protein: CASSSGGLVNQETQYF.

The rearrangement links TRBV7-9 to TRBJ2-5, with 13 bases lining up with TRBD2. CDR1 is SEHNR and CDR2 is FQNEAQ in the germline V gene (reference sequence). This CDR3 region has 14 residues. V lost 5 bases, J lost 5 bases, and 2 bases stayed unmatched. Written as DNA, the CDR3 is TGTGCCAGCAGCCCGACTAGCGGGAGGGAGACCCAGTACTTC. This gives the protein CASSPTSGRETQYF.

The J gene is TRBJ1-2, the V gene TRBV5-8; 7 bases align to TRBD1. Germline loops: CDR1 SGHTS, CDR2 YDEGEE. The CDR3 runs 15 residues. The ends lost 5 bases at V and 0 bases at J; junction bases unmatched: 7. CDR3 in DNA: TGTGCCAGCAGTACGGGACAGAAAGCTAACTATGGCTACACCTTC. Translated, it gives CASSTGQKANYGYTF.

V gene TRBV27 combines with J gene TRBJ1-1; 8 nucleotides match TRBD1. Looked up from germline, CDR1 is MNHEY and CDR2 is SMNVEV (reference sequence). This CDR3 is 18 amino acids long. V lost 8 bases to trimming and J lost 2 bases; unmatched junction nucleotides: 19. CDR3 DNA: TGTGCCAGCTCACCCCCCCGGCGGAGACAGGGGCTAAACACTGAAGCTTTCTTT. It yields the protein CASSPPRRRQGLNTEAFF.